What follows describes a single T cell receptor beta chain. As yet, its antigen is unknown. TCRdb redid the calling of the RT-PCR reads with MiXCR, one entry per CDR3 protein. The profile covers about 780,000 distinct CDR3 sequences, with around 18% appearing a single time and roughly a tenth taken by the ten largest. The data originate from a study of response to subunit inactivated influenza vaccine. General study points: It was the authors' suggestion that each seasonal influenza vaccination recruits few new T cells.

Trimming removed 3 bases at V and 9 bases at J, with 15 bases between. Germline lookup yields CDR1 SGHTA and CDR2 FQGNSA. CDR3 length: 14 amino acids. Here the sequenced sample was PBMCs from blood, taken more than 4 days after vaccination. This TCR was sampled from a middle-aged man who received an inactivated influenza vaccine. The chain uses TRBV7-2 and TRBJ2-1; D may correspond to TRBD1 or TRBD2 (5 bases each). CDR3 in amino acids: CASSFEGLGSEQFF. In nucleotides, the CDR3 is TGTGCCAGCAGCTTTGAGGGGTTAGGTAGTGAGCAGTTCTTC.